This T cell receptor beta chain was retrieved from a study of blood T cell repertoires in COVID-19. Study summary: Researchers got acute and convalescent COVID-19 samples from the United States, Italy and Spain. In each case, the material was cDNA or gDNA derived from T cells, B-cell-depleted T cells, or PBMCs.

Per the authors' pipeline: The authors estimated nucleated cell counts from reference gene primer amplification. Sequencing used immunoSEQ multiplex PCR; TCRdb keeps in-frame clones, though not all of them. For V, J and clone size, that table is used; D and trimming come from the DNA. The sample includes some 80,000 clones, less than 85% of them seen just once. Trimming cost V 4 bases and J 2 bases, with 14 bases left between them. CDR3 size: 16 residues. The germline V gene has CDR1 MNHNS and CDR2 SASEGT. This clone was detected a few times. The sequence came from an elderly woman with active or convalescent COVID-19. The source material was peripheral blood. The V and J genes are TRBV6-1 and TRBJ1-4, with D possibly TRBD1 on 5 matching bases. The CDR3 spells CASSATRQFTNEKLFF. The CDR3 DNA follows: TGTGCCAGCAGTGCCACGAGACAGTTTACTAATGAAAAACTGTTTTTT.